This T cell receptor beta chain was sequenced in a study of blood T cell repertoires in COVID-19. Study-wide background: Nucleic acid was either cDNA or gDNA, and it came from T cells, B-cell-depleted T cells, or PBMCs.

In the study's own analysis: Nucleated cell number was recorded as an estimate derived from reference gene primer amplification. Clones were sequenced by immunoSEQ multiplex PCR, and TCRdb holds only the in-frame ones, with some missing. From that table come the V and J calls and clone size; the DNA was used to work out D and trimming. The profile shows 250,000 or so clones, about 86% of them singletons. Germline V gene sequence: CDR1 LGHNA, CDR2 YNFKEQ. Losses at the gene ends were 0 bases for V and 3 bases for J; bases not matched to a gene: 2. The CDR3 extends over 15 amino acids. This TCR was recovered from a man aged 30-40 years with active or convalescent COVID-19. The V call is TRBV4-2, the J call TRBJ1-1, with TRBD1 matching over 9 bases. Sequencing input: peripheral blood. CDR3 DNA: TGTGCCAGCAGCCAAGAGGGACAGGGCTACACTGAAGCTTTCTTT. The encoded protein is CASSQEGQGYTEAFF.